These T cell receptor beta chains were read from a single sample in a study of blood T cell repertoires in COVID-19. Assay used: immunoSEQ multiplex PCR; TCRdb lists only in-frame clones, some missing. This table has more than 45,000 clones, roughly 90% appearing once. The material sequenced was peripheral blood. The receptors originated from a woman aged 80 or older with acute or convalescent COVID-19. The CDR3 runs from the conserved cysteine through the conserved F or W. The D gene is left open where the match is weak.

V gene,D gene,J gene,CDR3 DNA,CDR3 protein
TRBV30,.,TRBJ2-5,TGTGCCTGGAGTGTACATGGGAGCCAAGAGACCCAGTACTTC,CAWSVHGSQETQYF
TRBV28,TRBD2,TRBJ2-1,TGTGCCAGCAGTTTCCGGGAGGGCCGGCCCTACAATGAGCAGTTCTTC,CASSFREGRPYNEQFF
TRBV12-3/TRBV12-4,.,TRBJ1-5,TGTGCCAGCCAACAGGGTTTGGGTCAGCCCCAGCATTTT,CASQQGLGQPQHF
TRBV19,.,TRBJ1-2,TGTGCCAGTAGTATAGGACAGAGAACTAACTATGGCTACACCTTC,CASSIGQRTNYGYTF
TRBV6-5,TRBD2,TRBJ2-3,TGTGCAACACTAGCGGCATACACAGATACGCAGTATTTT,CATLAAYTDTQYF
TRBV19,TRBD2,TRBJ2-1,TGTGCCAGTAATGAAGCGGGGTACTACAATGAGCAGTTCTTC,CASNEAGYYNEQFF
TRBV6-5,.,TRBJ1-2,TGTGCCAGCAAAAGGACAGATCAATATGGCTACACCTTC,CASKRTDQYGYTF
TRBV4-1,TRBD1,TRBJ1-6,TGCGCCAGCAGCCAAGACCCCACCACCCTGACAGGGCCTAATTCACCCCTCCACTTT,CASSQDPTTLTGPNSPLHF
TRBV3-1/TRBV3-2,.,TRBJ2-7,TGTGCCAGCAGCCACGCAAGCGGGTCCCTCCGTTACGAGCAGTACTTC,CASSHASGSLRYEQYF
TRBV29-1,TRBD2,TRBJ2-1,TGCAGCTTTGCTAGCGGGAGGGCCGTTGGTGAGCAGTTCTTC,CSFASGRAVGEQFF
TRBV13,TRBD1,TRBJ2-7,TGTGCCAGCAGCTTAGGACAGGGGGAAGTCTACGAGCAGTACTTC,CASSLGQGEVYEQYF
TRBV29-1,TRBD2,TRBJ2-1,TGCAGCGTTGAAAGCGGGAGCTCATATGAGCAGTTCTTC,CSVESGSSYEQFF
TRBV12-3/TRBV12-4,.,TRBJ1-1,TGTGCCAGCAGTTTGAACGGGAACACTGAAGCTTTCTTT,CASSLNGNTEAFF
TRBV5-5,.,TRBJ1-1,TGTGCCAGCAGCCTGTACGTCTCGACAGTCACGAACACTGAAGCTTTCTTT,CASSLYVSTVTNTEAFF
TRBV7-9,TRBD1,TRBJ1-1,TGTGCCAGCAGGAACAGGGGGGCGAACACTGAAGCTTTCTTT,CASRNRGANTEAFF
TRBV19,.,TRBJ2-4,TGTGCCAGTGGGTCGAGGGAGGTAGCCAAAAACATTCAGTACTTC,CASGSREVAKNIQYF
TRBV10-1,.,TRBJ2-1,TGCGCCAGCAGTGAGAAGGTTGGGTCCAGGGGACCCTACAATGAGCAGTTCTTC,CASSEKVGSRGPYNEQFF